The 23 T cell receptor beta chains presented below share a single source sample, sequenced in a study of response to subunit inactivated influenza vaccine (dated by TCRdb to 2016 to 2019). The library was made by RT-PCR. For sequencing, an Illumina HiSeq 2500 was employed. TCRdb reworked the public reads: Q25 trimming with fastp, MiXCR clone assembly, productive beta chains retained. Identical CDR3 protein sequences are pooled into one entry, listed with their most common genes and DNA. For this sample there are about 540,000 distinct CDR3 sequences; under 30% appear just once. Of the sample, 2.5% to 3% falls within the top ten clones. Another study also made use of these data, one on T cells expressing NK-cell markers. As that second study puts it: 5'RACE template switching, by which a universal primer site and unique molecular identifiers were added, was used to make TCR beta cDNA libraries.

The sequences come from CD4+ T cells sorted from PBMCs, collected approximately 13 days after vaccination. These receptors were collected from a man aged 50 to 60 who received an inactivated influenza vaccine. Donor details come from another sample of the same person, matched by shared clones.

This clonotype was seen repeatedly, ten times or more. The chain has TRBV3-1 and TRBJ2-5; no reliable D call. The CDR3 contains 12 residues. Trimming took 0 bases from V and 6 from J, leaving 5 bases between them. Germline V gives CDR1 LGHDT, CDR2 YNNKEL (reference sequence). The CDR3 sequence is CASSQDHQTQYF. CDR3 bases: TGTGCCAGCAGCCAAGATCATCAGACCCAGTACTTC.

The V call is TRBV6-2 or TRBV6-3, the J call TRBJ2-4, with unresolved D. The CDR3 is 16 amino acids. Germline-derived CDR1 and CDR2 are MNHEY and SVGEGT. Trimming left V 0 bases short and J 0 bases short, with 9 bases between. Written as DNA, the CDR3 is TGTGCCAGCAGTTACTCGGTCCCGCGAGCCAAAAACATTCAGTACTTC. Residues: CASSYSVPRAKNIQYF.

DNA of the CDR3: TGCAGTGCTAGGTTCGGGGGCGACCCCACAGATACGCAGTATTTT. Its protein product is CSARFGGDPTDTQYF. V is TRBV20-1 and J is TRBJ2-3; D is possibly TRBD1 or TRBD2 (6 bases each). This CDR3 has 15 residues. V lost 3 bases and J lost 2, with 15 bases in between. The germline gives CDR1 DFQATT, CDR2 SNEGSKA (reference sequence).

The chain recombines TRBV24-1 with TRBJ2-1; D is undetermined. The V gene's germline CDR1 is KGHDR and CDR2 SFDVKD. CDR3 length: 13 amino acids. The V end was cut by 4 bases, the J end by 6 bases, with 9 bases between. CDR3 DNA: TGTGCCACCAGTGACCCCTCCCGCAATGAGCAGTTCTTC. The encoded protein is CATSDPSRNEQFF.

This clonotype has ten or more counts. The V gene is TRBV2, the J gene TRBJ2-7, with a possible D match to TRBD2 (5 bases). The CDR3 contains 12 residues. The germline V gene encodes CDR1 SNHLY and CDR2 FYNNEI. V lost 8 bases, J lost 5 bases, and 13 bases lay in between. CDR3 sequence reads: CASVRTGHEQYF. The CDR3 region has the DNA TGTGCCAGCGTCAGGACTGGGCACGAGCAGTACTTC.

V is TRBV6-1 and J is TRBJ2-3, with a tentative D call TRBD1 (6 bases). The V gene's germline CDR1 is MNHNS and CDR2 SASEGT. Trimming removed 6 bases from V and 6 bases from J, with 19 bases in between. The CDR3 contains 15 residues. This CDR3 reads CASREALGTTDTQYF. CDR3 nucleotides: TGTGCCAGCAGAGAGGCACTTGGGACAACCGATACGCAGTATTTT.

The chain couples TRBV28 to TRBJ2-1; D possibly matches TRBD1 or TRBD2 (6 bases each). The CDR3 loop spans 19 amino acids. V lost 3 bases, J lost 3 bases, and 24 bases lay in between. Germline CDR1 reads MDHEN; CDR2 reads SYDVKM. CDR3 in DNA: TGTGCCAGCAGTTTTCCGAGGCGCAGGGGTAGCGGAGTCTACAATGAGCAGTTCTTC. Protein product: CASSFPRRRGSGVYNEQFF.

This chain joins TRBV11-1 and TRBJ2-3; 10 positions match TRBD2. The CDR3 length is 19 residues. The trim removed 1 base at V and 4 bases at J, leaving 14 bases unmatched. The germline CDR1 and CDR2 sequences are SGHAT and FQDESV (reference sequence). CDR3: CASSLGVLAGAGFADTQYF. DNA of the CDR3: TGTGCCAGCAGCTTAGGCGTCCTAGCGGGGGCCGGATTTGCAGATACGCAGTATTTT.

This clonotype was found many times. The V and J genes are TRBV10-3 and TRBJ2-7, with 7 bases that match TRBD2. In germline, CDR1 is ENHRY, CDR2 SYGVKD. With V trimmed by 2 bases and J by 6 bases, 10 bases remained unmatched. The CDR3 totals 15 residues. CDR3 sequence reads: CAISEREDRMSEQYF. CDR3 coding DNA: TGTGCCATCAGTGAGCGGGAGGACCGAATGAGCGAGCAGTACTTC.

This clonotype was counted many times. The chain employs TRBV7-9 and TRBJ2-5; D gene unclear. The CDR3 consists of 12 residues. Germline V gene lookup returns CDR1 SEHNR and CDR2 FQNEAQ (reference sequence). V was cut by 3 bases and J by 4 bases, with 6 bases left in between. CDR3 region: CASSLVGETQYF. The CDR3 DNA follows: TGTGCCAGCAGCTTGGTGGGAGAGACCCAGTACTTC. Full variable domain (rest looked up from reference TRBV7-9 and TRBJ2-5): DTGVSQNPRHKITKRGQNVTFRCDPISEHNRLYWYRQTLGQGPEFLTYFQNEAQLEKSRLLSDRFSAERPKGSFSTLEIQRTEQGDSAMYLCASSLVGETQYFGPGTRLLVL.

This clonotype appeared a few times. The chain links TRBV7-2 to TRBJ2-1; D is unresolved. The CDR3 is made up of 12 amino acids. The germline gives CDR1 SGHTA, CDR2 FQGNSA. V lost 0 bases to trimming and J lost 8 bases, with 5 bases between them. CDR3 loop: CASSLAVDEQFF. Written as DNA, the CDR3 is TGTGCCAGCAGCTTAGCGGTCGATGAGCAGTTCTTC.

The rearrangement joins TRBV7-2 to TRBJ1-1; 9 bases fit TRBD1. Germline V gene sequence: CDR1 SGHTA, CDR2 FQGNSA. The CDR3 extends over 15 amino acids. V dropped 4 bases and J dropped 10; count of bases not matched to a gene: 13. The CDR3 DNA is TGTGCCAGCAGCTCCGGCCCGGGACAGGGAGTGGCAGCTTTCTTT. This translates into CASSSGPGQGVAAFF.

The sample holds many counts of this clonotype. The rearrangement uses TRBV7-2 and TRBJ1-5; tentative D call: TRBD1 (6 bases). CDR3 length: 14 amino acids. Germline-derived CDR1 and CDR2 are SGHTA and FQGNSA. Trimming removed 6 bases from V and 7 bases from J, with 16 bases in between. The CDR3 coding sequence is TGTGCCAGCAGTTTCCTACAGGGAGGGCAGCCCCAGCATTTT. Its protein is CASSFLQGGQPQHF.

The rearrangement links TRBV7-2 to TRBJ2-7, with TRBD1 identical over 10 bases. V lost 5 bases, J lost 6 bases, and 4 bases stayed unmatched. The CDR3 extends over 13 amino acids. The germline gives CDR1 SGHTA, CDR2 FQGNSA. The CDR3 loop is CASSRDRGSEQYF. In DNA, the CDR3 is TGTGCCAGCAGCAGGGACAGGGGTAGCGAGCAGTACTTC. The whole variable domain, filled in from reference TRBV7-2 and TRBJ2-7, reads GAGVSQSPSNKVTEKGKDVELRCDPISGHTALYWYRQSLGQGLEFLIYFQGNSAPDKSGLPSDRFSAERTGGSVSTLTIQRTQQEDSAVYLCASSRDRGSEQYFGPGTRLTVT.

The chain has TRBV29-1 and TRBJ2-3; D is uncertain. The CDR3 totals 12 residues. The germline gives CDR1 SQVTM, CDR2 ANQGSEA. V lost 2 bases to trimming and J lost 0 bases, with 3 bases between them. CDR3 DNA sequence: TGCAGCGTTGAACAGAGCACAGATACGCAGTATTTT. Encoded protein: CSVEQSTDTQYF.

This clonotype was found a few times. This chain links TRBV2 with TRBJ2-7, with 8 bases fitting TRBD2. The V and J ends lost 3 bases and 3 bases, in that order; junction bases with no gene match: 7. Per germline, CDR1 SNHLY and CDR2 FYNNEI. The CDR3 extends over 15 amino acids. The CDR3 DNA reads TGTGCCAGCAGTGATGCGAAAGGGACTAGCTACGAGCAGTACTTC. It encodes CASSDAKGTSYEQYF.

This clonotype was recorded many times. The CDR3 here is CASSPSSYEQYF. In DNA, the CDR3 is TGTGCCAGCAGTCCTAGCTCCTACGAGCAGTACTTC. The V and J genes are TRBV18 and TRBJ2-7; D gene ambiguous. CDR1 is KGHSH, CDR2 LQKENI, per germline. Between the trimmed V and J ends, which lost 8 bases and 0 bases, there was a span of 8 bases. The CDR3 contains 12 residues.

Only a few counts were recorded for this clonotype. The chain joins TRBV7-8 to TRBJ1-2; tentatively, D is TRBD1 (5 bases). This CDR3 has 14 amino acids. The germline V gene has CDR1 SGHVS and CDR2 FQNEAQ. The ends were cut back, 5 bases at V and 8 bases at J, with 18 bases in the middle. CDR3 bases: TGTGCCAGCAGCCACCGTTCTGGGGCTAGCGGCTACACCTTC. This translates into CASSHRSGASGYTF. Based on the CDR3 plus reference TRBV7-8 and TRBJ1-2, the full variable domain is GAGVSQSPRYKVAKRGQDVALRCDPISGHVSLFWYQQALGQGPEFLTYFQNEAQLDKSGLPSDRFFAERPEGSVSTLKIQRTQQEDSAVYLCASSHRSGASGYTFGSGTRLTVV.

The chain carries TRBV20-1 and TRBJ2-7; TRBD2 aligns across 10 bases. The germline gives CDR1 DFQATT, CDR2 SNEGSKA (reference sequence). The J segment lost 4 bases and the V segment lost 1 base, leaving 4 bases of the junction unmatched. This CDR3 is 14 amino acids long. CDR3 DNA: TGCAGTGCTAGAGGGACTAGCGGAGGGTACGAGCAGTACTTC. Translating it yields CSARGTSGGYEQYF.

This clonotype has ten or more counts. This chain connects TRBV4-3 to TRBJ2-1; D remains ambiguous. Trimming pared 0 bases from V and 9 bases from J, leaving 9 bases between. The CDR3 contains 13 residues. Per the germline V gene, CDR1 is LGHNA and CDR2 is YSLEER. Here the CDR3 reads CASSQDVGIEQFF. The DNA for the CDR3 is TGCGCCAGCAGCCAAGATGTGGGGATTGAGCAGTTCTTC.

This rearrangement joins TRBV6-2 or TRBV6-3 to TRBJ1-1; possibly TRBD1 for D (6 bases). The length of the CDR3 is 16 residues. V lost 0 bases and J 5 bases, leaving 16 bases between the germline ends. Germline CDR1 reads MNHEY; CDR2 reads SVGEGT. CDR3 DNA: TGTGCCAGCAGTTACTCGAGGAAGGGGGGAGGGACTGAAGCTTTCTTT. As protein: CASSYSRKGGGTEAFF.

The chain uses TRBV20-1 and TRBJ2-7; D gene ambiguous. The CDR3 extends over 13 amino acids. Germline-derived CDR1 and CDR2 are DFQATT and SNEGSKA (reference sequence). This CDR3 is CRGYSPVSYEQYF. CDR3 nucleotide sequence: TGCAGGGGATACAGCCCCGTCTCCTACGAGCAGTACTTC.

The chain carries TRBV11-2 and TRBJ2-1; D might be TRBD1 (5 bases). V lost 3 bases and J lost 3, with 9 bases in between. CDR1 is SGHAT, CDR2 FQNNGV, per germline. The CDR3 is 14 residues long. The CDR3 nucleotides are TGTGCCAGCAGCTTGCAGGGCGACTACAATGAGCAGTTCTTC. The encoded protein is CASSLQGDYNEQFF.